The rows below give T cell receptor beta chains drawn from one sample of a study of tumor-infiltrating lymphocytes in primary liver carcinoma. TCRdb ran MiXCR on the multiplex PCR reads and lists one entry per CDR3 protein. Of approximately 210,000 distinct CDR3 sequences listed, less than 75% are singletons. Material: peripheral blood. Receptor source: a woman aged 55-69 years with primary liver carcinoma and hepatitis B virus infection. CDR3s include the opening cysteine and the closing phenylalanine or tryptophan. D genes are given only for firm matches. Expanded clones get a size class; other rows say once, few or many, or leave the size out.

J gene	CDR3 length	V gene	clone size	D gene	CDR3 protein	CDR3 DNA
TRBJ2-7	13	TRBV11-2	.	TRBD1	CASSRDRAYEQYF	TGTGCCAGCAGCAGGGACAGGGCGTACGAACAGTACTTC
TRBJ2-1	14	TRBV28	.	TRBD2	CASSPSGRAHRGFF	TGTGCCAGCAGTCCTAGCGGGAGGGCCCATAGGGGGTTCTTC
TRBJ1-1	16	TRBV5-4	.	TRBD1	CASSSRTGAVNTEAFF	TGTGCCAGCAGCTCTAGGACAGGGGCGGTGAACACTGAAGCTTTCTTT
TRBJ2-7	17	TRBV11-1	.	.	CVSSRSFGRASPYERYF	TGTGTCAGCAGCCGATCCTTTGGGCGGGCTAGCCCCTACGAGCGGTACTTC
TRBJ2-3	19	TRBV7-9	few	TRBD2	CASSLPGTSGRYRTDTQYF	TGTGCCAGCAGCTTACCCGGGACTAGCGGGAGGTACAGGACAGATACGCAGTATTTT
TRBJ2-3	13	TRBV5-4	.	.	CASSRDNPDTQYF	TGTGCCAGCAGCCGGGACAATCCAGATACGCAGTATTTT
TRBJ1-2	15	TRBV5-1	few	TRBD1	CASSSSGTGGGGYTF	TGCGCCAGCAGCTCCTCCGGGACAGGGGGCGGCGGCTACACCTTC
TRBJ2-7	13	TRBV6-2/TRBV6-3	.	.	CAGSRNGAYEQYF	TGTGCCGGCAGCCGCAACGGAGCCTACGAGCAGTACTTC
TRBJ2-7	13	TRBV11-2	few	.	CANRLNPGLKQYF	TGTGCCAACAGACTAAACCCCGGCCTCAAGCAGTACTTC
TRBJ2-5	13	TRBV2	.	.	CASSDREQETQYF	TGTGCCAGCAGTGACAGGGAACAAGAGACCCAGTACTTC
TRBJ2-7	15	TRBV11-3	once	.	CASSPEATRVDEQYF	TGTGCCAGCAGCCCTGAGGCCACGAGGGTCGACGAGCAGTACTTC
TRBJ2-1	14	TRBV6-1	.	TRBD2	CASSLVAGGRGQFF	TGTGCCAGCAGTTTGGTAGCGGGGGGGCGTGGGCAGTTCTTC
TRBJ2-5	15	TRBV5-1	once	TRBD1	CSSSYGQGLKETQYF	TGCTCCAGCAGCTACGGACAGGGGCTCAAAGAGACCCAGTACTTC
TRBJ2-7	14	TRBV5-6	few	TRBD2	CASSSSGSSYEQYF	TGTGCCAGCAGCTCTAGCGGGAGCTCCTACGAGCAGTACTTC
TRBJ2-5	18	TRBV7-9	many	TRBD2	CASSVSGRALWNRETQYF	TGTGCCAGCAGCGTTAGCGGGAGGGCCTTGTGGAACCGGGAGACCCAGTACTTC
TRBJ2-3	14	TRBV11-3	.	.	CVSNTSYGTDTQYF	TGTGTCAGCAACACCTCATACGGGACGGATACGCAGTATTTT
TRBJ2-5	15	TRBV29-1	many	.	CSVDPGRKYQETQYF	TGCAGCGTTGACCCGGGACGAAAGTACCAAGAGACCCAGTACTTC
TRBJ1-5	16	TRBV6-6	once	TRBD1	CASSYGQGMVDEPQHF	TGTGCCAGCAGTTATGGACAGGGGATGGTAGATGAGCCCCAGCATTTT